Listed here are 21 T cell receptor beta chains from one sample, sequenced in a study of blood T cell repertoires in COVID-19. Assay used: immunoSEQ multiplex PCR; TCRdb lists only in-frame clones, some missing. This repertoire shows almost 200,000 clones, around 92% found once; its top ten account for 7.5% to 10%. Sequenced: PBMCs or T cells enriched from blood (not recorded which). These receptors were collected from a woman under 30 who had recovered from COVID-19.

The chain recombines TRBV6-5 with TRBJ1-3, with D possibly being TRBD1 (5 bases). V dropped 2 bases and J dropped 2 bases, with 10 bases sitting between them. The CDR3 length is 15 residues. The V gene's germline CDR1 is MNHEY and CDR2 SVGAGI. CDR3 amino acids: CASSYGRVPGNTIYF. CDR3 nucleotide sequence: TGTGCCAGCAGTTACGGCAGGGTCCCTGGAAACACCATATATTTT.

The V gene is TRBV4-1, the J gene TRBJ1-2; 9 nucleotides align to TRBD1. The CDR3 length is 14 residues. Germline V gene lookup returns CDR1 MGHRA and CDR2 YSYEKL. The ends lost 3 bases at V and 7 bases at J; junction bases unmatched: 6. DNA of the CDR3: TGCGCCAGCAGCCAGTCACAGGGGGCGTTTGGCTACACCTTC. As protein: CASSQSQGAFGYTF.

V gene TRBV5-4 combines with J gene TRBJ1-2; D not resolved. Trimming took 5 bases from V and 0 from J, leaving 8 bases between them. Looked up from germline, CDR1 is SGHNT and CDR2 is YYREEE (reference sequence). This CDR3 region has 13 residues. CDR3 loop: CASRREANYGYTF. CDR3 nucleotide sequence: TGTGCCAGCAGGCGAGAAGCTAACTATGGCTACACCTTC.

The chain couples TRBV7-9 to TRBJ1-3, with D possibly being TRBD1 (6 bases). Germline V gene sequence: CDR1 SEHNR, CDR2 FQNEAQ (reference sequence). The CDR3 covers 16 residues. The V end lost 3 bases, the J end lost 5 bases, and 17 bases lay between the germline ends. The CDR3 DNA sequence: TGTGCCAGCAGCTTGGATGCGACAGGACAACGAAACACCATATATTTT. Residues: CASSLDATGQRNTIYF.

The chain recombines TRBV4-1 with TRBJ2-3, with a possible D match to TRBD2 (5 bases). The germline V gene has CDR1 MGHRA and CDR2 YSYEKL. V lost 0 bases and J lost 1, with 11 bases in between. The CDR3 runs 16 residues. In DNA form, the CDR3 reads TGCGCCAGCAGCCAAGACGGAGGCATAGGCACAGATACGCAGTATTTT. Translated: CASSQDGGIGTDTQYF.

V is TRBV11-2 and J is TRBJ2-5; D is possibly TRBD1 (6 bases). Per germline, CDR1 SGHAT and CDR2 FQNNGV. The CDR3 is 16 residues long. Trimming removed 4 bases at V and 1 base at J, with 16 bases between. The CDR3 here is CASSSGQTKLQETQYF. The CDR3 DNA sequence: TGTGCCAGCAGCTCCGGACAGACTAAACTCCAAGAGACCCAGTACTTC.

V usage is TRBV6-5 and J usage is TRBJ2-7, with 7 bases lining up with TRBD1. The CDR3 extends over 15 amino acids. Germline assignment: CDR1 MNHEY and CDR2 SVGAGI. V dropped 4 bases and J dropped 1; count of bases not matched to a gene: 7. CDR3 coding DNA: TGTGCCAGCAGTTCACAGGGGTTGGTTTCCTACGAGCAGTACTTC. Translated, it gives CASSSQGLVSYEQYF.

In its sample, this clone was seen once. The CDR3 nucleotides are TGTGCCAGCAGTGCATCCCTCGCGACTAGCGGGGTCGCTAGCACAGATACGCAGTATTTT. Its translation is CASSASLATSGVASTDTQYF. The chain employs TRBV6-1 and TRBJ2-3; 11 positions match TRBD2. CDR1 is MNHNS, CDR2 SASEGT, per germline. The length of the CDR3 is 20 residues. V shed 4 bases, J shed 0 bases, and the junction held 15 bases outside the gene matches.

The chain carries TRBV28 and TRBJ1-2; maybe TRBD1 (6 bases). CDR3 length: 13 amino acids. Germline-derived CDR1 and CDR2 are MDHEN and SYDVKM. Trimming pared 7 bases from V and 2 bases from J, leaving 11 bases between. As DNA, the CDR3 is TGTGCCAGCACAAAGGGGGAGAACTATGGCTACACCTTC. Translated: CASTKGENYGYTF.

The chain has TRBV27 and TRBJ1-1; 8 bases map to TRBD1. The junction had 6 bases not matched to a gene; V was cut back by 5 bases and J by 1 base. From germline, CDR1 is MNHEY and CDR2 SMNVEV (reference sequence). The CDR3 is 15 residues long. CDR3 sequence (DNA): TGTGCCAGCAGTCCATACGGGACAGGGAACACTGAAGCTTTCTTT. Its protein is CASSPYGTGNTEAFF.

The CDR3 region is CASSLAPGYGNEQFF. The DNA of the CDR3 is TGTGCCAGCAGCTTAGCGCCGGGGTACGGCAATGAGCAGTTCTTC. The V and J genes are TRBV11-2 and TRBJ2-1; TRBD2 might be the D (5 bases). CDR1 and CDR2 (germline): SGHAT, FQNNGV. The CDR3 runs 15 residues. V lost 1 base and J 6 bases, leaving 13 bases between the germline ends.

This clone was counted a few times. The gene calls are TRBV6-5 and TRBJ2-7; 9 bases map to TRBD1. The germline CDR1 and CDR2 sequences are MNHEY and SVGAGI. The CDR3 spans 14 residues. Trimming took 6 bases from V and 2 from J; bases not matched to a gene: 5. The CDR3 nucleotides read TGTGCCAGCAGGGCGGGACAGGGTGCCTACGAGCAGTACTTC. The encoded protein is CASRAGQGAYEQYF.

In this sample, this clone turned up once. The chain has TRBV19 and TRBJ1-5; 7 bases are a match to TRBD1. Germline loops: CDR1 LNHDA, CDR2 SQIVND (reference sequence). The ends lost 5 bases at V and 3 bases at J; junction bases unmatched: 4. The CDR3 totals 14 residues. The CDR3 region is CASSSGQFNQPQHF. DNA of the CDR3: TGTGCCAGTAGTTCGGGACAGTTCAATCAGCCCCAGCATTTT. The entire variable domain, with the rest obtained from reference TRBV19 and TRBJ1-5, is as follows: DGGITQSPKYLFRKEGQNVTLSCEQNLNHDAMYWYRQDPGQGLRLIYYSQIVNDFQKGDIAEGYSVSREKKESFPLTVTSAQKNPTAFYLCASSSGQFNQPQHFGDGTRLSIL.

The gene calls are TRBV4-2 and TRBJ2-2, with 10 bases lining up with TRBD1. The CDR3 length is 15 residues. Germline V gene sequence: CDR1 LGHNA, CDR2 YNFKEQ. V shed 1 base, J shed 4 bases, and the junction held 0 bases outside the gene matches. Here the CDR3 DNA reads TGTGCCAGCAGCCAAGGGACAGGGGGCACCGGGGAGCTGTTTTTT. Translated: CASSQGTGGTGELFF.

This rearrangement joins TRBV7-3 to TRBJ1-1; D remains ambiguous. The V and J ends lost 0 bases and 3 bases respectively, with 5 bases between them. CDR1 and CDR2 from the germline V gene are SGHTA and FQGTGA. The CDR3 has 13 residues. This chain's CDR3 is CASSLTSDTEAFF. As DNA, the CDR3 is TGTGCCAGCAGCTTAACGTCAGACACTGAAGCTTTCTTT.

The gene calls are TRBV3-1 (or the pseudogene TRBV3-2) and TRBJ2-3, with TRBD2 as a possible D gene (5 bases). Looked up from germline, CDR1 is LGHDT and CDR2 is YNNKEL (reference sequence). CDR3 length: 19 amino acids. V lost 4 bases and J 0 bases, leaving 23 bases between the germline ends. This chain's CDR3 is CASSRKPGELAASTDTQYF. In DNA form, the CDR3 reads TGTGCCAGCAGCCGGAAGCCCGGGGAGTTAGCAGCTAGCACAGATACGCAGTATTTT.

This rearrangement joins TRBV10-2 to TRBJ1-5; TRBD1 might be the D (6 bases). This CDR3 contains 15 residues. The V gene's germline CDR1 is WSHSY and CDR2 SAAADI. The germline V and J ends were trimmed by 3 bases and 1 base, with 10 bases remaining between them. The CDR3 here is CASSDWGRSNQPQHF. The CDR3 nucleotides are TGCGCCAGCAGTGATTGGGGGCGAAGCAATCAGCCCCAGCATTTT.

The chain recombines TRBV9 with TRBJ2-5; a weak D match, TRBD1 (5 bases). With 2 bases removed from V and 5 bases from J, the gap between germline ends came to 16 bases. The germline V gene encodes CDR1 SGDLS and CDR2 YYNGEE. The CDR3 is made up of 15 amino acids. This chain's CDR3 is CASSVGNRFGETQYF. For the CDR3, the DNA is TGTGCCAGCAGCGTGGGTAACAGGTTCGGTGAGACCCAGTACTTC.

This clone was counted once. J is TRBJ2-1 and V is TRBV5-1; no firm D call. V was clipped by 1 base and J by 8 bases, with 7 bases between them. CDR3 length: 12 amino acids. The germline V gene has CDR1 SGHRS and CDR2 YFSETQ. The CDR3: CASSLPGYEQFF. For the CDR3, the DNA is TGCGCCAGCAGCTTGCCTGGCTATGAGCAGTTCTTC.

V usage is TRBV4-1 and J usage is TRBJ1-5, with 8 bases that match TRBD1. With 5 bases clipped from V and 0 bases from J, the junction kept 6 bases outside the gene matches. This CDR3 has 16 residues. Germline V gives CDR1 MGHRA, CDR2 YSYEKL. The CDR3 region has the DNA TGCGCCAGCAGCTTCCGACAGGGGAATAGCAATCAGCCCCAGCATTTT. Protein product: CASSFRQGNSNQPQHF.

Only a few counts were recorded for this clone. The chain links TRBV19 to TRBJ1-4; D gene unclear. This CDR3 has 12 amino acids. From germline, CDR1 is LNHDA and CDR2 SQIVND (reference sequence). V dropped 9 bases and J dropped 4 bases, with 9 bases sitting between them. The CDR3 loop is CASSDINEKLFF. As DNA, the CDR3 is TGTGCCAGCAGTGACATTAATGAAAAACTGTTTTTT.